This entry is about one TCR beta chain. The record originates from a study of blood T cell repertoires in COVID-19. Study details: COVID-19 samples, acute and convalescent, were from the United States, Italy and Spain.

In the original workflow: Amplification of reference gene primers was used by the study to estimate nucleated cell counts. Only in-frame clones appear in the TCRdb table, and some are missing; sequencing was by immunoSEQ multiplex PCR. V and J calls and clone size are as listed in that table; D and trimming were resolved from the DNA. The sample has approximately 40,000 clones, more than 85% seen once. The germline V and J ends were trimmed by 7 bases and 7 bases, with 16 bases remaining between them. This CDR3 has 13 amino acids. Looked up from germline, CDR1 is MNHEY and CDR2 is SVGAGI. The receptor was isolated from an elderly woman with acute or convalescent COVID-19. The sequenced sample consisted of peripheral blood. The chain recombines TRBV6-5 with TRBJ1-2; TRBD1 might be the D (6 bases). As DNA, the CDR3 is TGTGCCAGCACCTTTGGGGGGGCGGGTGGCTACACCTTC. Its translation: CASTFGGAGGYTF.